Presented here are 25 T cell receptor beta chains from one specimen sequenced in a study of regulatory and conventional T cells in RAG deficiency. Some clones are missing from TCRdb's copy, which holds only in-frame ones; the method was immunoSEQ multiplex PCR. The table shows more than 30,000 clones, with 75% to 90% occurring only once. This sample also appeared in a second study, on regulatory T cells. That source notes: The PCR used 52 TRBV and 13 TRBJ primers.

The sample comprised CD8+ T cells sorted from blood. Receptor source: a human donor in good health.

The CDR3 sequence is CASSMARQGRTEAFF. CDR3 coding DNA: TGTGCCAGTAGTATGGCCCGACAGGGGAGGACTGAAGCTTTCTTT. The chain recombines TRBV19 with TRBJ1-1; 8 bases align to TRBD1. This CDR3 is 15 amino acids long. With V trimmed by 3 bases and J by 5 bases, 8 bases remained unmatched. The germline CDR1 and CDR2 sequences are LNHDA and SQIVND (reference sequence).

CDR3 loop: CASSQDLKDGTGYGYTF. DNA for the CDR3: TGTGCCAGCAGCCAGGACCTTAAGGACGGGACGGGGTATGGCTACACCTTC. This chain links TRBV4-2 with TRBJ1-2, with D maybe TRBD1 (5 bases). There are 17 residues in the CDR3. The germline V gene encodes CDR1 LGHNA and CDR2 YNFKEQ. V was cut by 3 bases and J by 5 bases, with 22 bases left in between.

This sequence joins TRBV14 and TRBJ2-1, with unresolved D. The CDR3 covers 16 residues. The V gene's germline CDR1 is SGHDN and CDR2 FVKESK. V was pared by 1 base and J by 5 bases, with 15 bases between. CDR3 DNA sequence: TGTGCCAGCAGCCAAGTGATCACCCCGAGCGACAATGAGCAGTTCTTC. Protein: CASSQVITPSDNEQFF.

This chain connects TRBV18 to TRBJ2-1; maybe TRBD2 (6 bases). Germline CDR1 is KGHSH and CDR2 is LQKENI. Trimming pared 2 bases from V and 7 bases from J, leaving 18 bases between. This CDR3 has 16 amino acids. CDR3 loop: CASSPLAGPSSNEQFF. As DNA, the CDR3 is TGTGCCAGCTCACCATTGGCGGGACCCTCCTCTAATGAGCAGTTCTTC. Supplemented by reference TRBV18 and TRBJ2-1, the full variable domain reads NAGVMQNPRHLVRRRGQEARLRCSPMKGHSHVYWYRQLPEEGLKFMVYLQKENIIDESGMPKERFSAEFPKEGPSILRIQQVVRGDSAAYFCASSPLAGPSSNEQFFGPGTRLTVL.

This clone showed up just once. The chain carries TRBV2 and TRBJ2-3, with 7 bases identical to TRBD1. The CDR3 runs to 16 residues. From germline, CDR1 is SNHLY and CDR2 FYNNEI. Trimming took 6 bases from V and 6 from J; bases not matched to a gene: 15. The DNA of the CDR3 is TGTGCCAGCAGACCCCCTCAGGGACAGAAATTGGATACGCAGTATTTT. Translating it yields CASRPPQGQKLDTQYF. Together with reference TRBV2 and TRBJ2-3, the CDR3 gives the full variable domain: EPEVTQTPSHQVTQMGQEVILRCVPISNHLYFYWYRQILGQKVEFLVSFYNNEISEKSEIFDDQFSVERPDGSNFTLKIRSTKLEDSAMYFCASRPPQGQKLDTQYFGPGTRLTVL.

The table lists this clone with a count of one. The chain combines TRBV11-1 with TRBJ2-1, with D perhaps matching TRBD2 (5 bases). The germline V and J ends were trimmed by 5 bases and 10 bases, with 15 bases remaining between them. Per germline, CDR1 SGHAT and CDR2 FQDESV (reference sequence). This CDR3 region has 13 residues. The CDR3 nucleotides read TGTGCCAGCAGCCAAACTAGGATGGGGGAGCAGTTCTTC. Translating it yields CASSQTRMGEQFF.

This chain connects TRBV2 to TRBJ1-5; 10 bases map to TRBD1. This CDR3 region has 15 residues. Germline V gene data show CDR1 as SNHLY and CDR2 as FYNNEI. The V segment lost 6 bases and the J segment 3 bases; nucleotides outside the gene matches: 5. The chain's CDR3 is CASRGTGDFNQPQHF. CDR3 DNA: TGTGCCAGCAGGGGGACAGGGGATTTCAATCAGCCCCAGCATTTT.

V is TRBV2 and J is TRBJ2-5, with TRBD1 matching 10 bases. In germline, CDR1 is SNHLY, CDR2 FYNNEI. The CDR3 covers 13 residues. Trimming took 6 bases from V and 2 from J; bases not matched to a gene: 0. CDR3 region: CASRDRGQETQYF. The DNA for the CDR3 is TGTGCCAGCAGGGACAGGGGGCAAGAGACCCAGTACTTC. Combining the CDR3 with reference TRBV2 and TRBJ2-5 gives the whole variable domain EPEVTQTPSHQVTQMGQEVILRCVPISNHLYFYWYRQILGQKVEFLVSFYNNEISEKSEIFDDQFSVERPDGSNFTLKIRSTKLEDSAMYFCASRDRGQETQYFGPGTRLLVL.

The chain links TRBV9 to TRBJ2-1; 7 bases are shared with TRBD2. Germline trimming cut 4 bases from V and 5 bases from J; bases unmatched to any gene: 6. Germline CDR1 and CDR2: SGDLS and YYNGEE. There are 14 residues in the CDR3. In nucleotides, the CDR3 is TGTGCCAGCAGCCCCGGAGGGACTAACAATGAGCAGTTCTTC. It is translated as CASSPGGTNNEQFF.

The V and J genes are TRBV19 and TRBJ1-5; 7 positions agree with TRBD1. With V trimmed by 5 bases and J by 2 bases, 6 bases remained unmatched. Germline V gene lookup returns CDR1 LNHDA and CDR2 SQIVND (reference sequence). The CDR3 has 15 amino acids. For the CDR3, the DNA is TGTGCCAGTAGTCCATACAGGGGAGGCAATCAGCCCCAGCATTTT. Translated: CASSPYRGGNQPQHF.

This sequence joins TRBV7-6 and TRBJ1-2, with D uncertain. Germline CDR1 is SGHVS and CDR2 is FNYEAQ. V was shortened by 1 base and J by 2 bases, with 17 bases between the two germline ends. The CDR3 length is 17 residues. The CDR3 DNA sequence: TGTGCCAGCAGCTTAGGGTCAGTTCCGTTGCAAAACTATGGCTACACCTTC. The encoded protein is CASSLGSVPLQNYGYTF.

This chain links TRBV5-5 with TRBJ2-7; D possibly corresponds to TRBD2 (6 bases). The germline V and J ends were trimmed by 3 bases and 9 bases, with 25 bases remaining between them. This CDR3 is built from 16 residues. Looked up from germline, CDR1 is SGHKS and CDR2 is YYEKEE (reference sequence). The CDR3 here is CASSSDRGTLDLWQYF. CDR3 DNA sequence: TGTGCCAGCAGCTCCGACCGGGGGACCCTCGATTTATGGCAGTACTTC.

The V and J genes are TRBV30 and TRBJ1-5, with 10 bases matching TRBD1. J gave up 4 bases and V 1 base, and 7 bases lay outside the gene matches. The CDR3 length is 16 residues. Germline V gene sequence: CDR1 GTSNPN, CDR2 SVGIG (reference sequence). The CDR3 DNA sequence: TGTGCCTGGAGTGACCCGGACAGGGGGTTAAATCAGCCCCAGCATTTT. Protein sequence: CAWSDPDRGLNQPQHF.

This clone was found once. CDR3 sequence reads: CASSEVGNIAKNIQYF. The CDR3 DNA is TGTGCCAGCAGTGAAGTGGGCAACATAGCCAAAAACATTCAGTACTTC. The chain couples TRBV6-1 to TRBJ2-4; D call uncertain. The CDR3 is 16 residues long. Germline lookup yields CDR1 MNHNS and CDR2 SASEGT. The V gene lost 1 base and the J gene lost 0 bases, with 10 bases spanning the gap.

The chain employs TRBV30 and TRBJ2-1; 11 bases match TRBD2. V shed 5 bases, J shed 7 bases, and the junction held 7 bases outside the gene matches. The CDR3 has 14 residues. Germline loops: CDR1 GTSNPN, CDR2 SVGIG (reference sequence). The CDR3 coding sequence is TGTGCCTGGGCGGATGGGACTAGCGGAAATGAGCAGTTCTTC. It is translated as CAWADGTSGNEQFF.

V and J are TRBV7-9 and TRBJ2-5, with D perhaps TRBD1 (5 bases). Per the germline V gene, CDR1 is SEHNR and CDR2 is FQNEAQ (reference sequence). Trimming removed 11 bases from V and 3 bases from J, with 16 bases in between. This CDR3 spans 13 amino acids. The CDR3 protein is CALGTGWEETQYF. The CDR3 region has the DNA TGTGCCCTCGGCACAGGCTGGGAAGAGACCCAGTACTTC.

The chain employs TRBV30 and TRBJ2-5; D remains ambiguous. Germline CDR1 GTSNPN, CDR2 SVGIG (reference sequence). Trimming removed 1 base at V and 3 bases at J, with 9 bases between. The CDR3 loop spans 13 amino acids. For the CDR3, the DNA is TGTGCCTGGAGTGGGACGACCGAAGAGACCCAGTACTTC. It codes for CAWSGTTEETQYF.

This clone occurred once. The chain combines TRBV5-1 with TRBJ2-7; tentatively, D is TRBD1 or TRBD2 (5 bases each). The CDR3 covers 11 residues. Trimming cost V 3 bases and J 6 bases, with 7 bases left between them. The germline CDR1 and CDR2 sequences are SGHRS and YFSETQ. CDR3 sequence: CASSYGTEQYF. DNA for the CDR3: TGCGCCAGCAGCTACGGGACCGAGCAGTACTTC. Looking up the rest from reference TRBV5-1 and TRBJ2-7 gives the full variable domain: KAGVTQTPRYLIKTRGQQVTLSCSPISGHRSVSWYQQTPGQGLQFLFEYFSETQRNKGNFPGRFSGRQFSNSRSEMNVSTLELGDSALYLCASSYGTEQYFGPGTRLTVT.

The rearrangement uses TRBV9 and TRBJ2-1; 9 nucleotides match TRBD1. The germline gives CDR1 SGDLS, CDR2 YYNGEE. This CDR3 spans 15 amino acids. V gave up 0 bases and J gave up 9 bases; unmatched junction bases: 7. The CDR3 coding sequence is TGTGCCAGCAGCGTAGAGGGACAGGGTCTCGGTGAGCAGTTCTTC. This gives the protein CASSVEGQGLGEQFF. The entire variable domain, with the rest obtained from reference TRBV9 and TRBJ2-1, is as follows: DSGVTQTPKHLITATGQRVTLRCSPRSGDLSVYWYQQSLDQGLQFLIQYYNGEERAKGNILERFSAQQFPDLHSELNLSSLELGDSALYFCASSVEGQGLGEQFFGPGTRLTVL.

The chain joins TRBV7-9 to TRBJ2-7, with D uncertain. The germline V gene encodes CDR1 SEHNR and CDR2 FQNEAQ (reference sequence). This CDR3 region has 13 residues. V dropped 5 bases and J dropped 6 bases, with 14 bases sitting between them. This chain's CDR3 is CASSTNPGGEQYF. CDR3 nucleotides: TGTGCCAGCAGCACAAATCCGGGCGGCGAGCAGTACTTC. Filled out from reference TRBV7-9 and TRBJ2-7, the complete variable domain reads DTGVSQNPRHKITKRGQNVTFRCDPISEHNRLYWYRQTLGQGPEFLTYFQNEAQLEKSRLLSDRFSAERPKGSFSTLEIQRTEQGDSAMYLCASSTNPGGEQYFGPGTRLTVT.

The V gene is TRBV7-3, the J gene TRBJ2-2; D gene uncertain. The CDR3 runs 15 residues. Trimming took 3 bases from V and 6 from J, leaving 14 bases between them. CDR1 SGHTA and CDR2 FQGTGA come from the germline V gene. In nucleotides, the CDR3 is TGTGCCAGCAGCTTTTCCCAAGTGGGTGCCGGGGAGCTGTTTTTT. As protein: CASSFSQVGAGELFF.

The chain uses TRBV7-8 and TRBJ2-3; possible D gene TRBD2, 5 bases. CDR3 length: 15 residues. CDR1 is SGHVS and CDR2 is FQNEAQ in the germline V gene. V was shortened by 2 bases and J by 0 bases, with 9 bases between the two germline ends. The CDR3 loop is CASSLRLLSTDTQYF. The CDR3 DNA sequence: TGTGCCAGCAGCTTAAGACTACTGAGCACAGATACGCAGTATTTT.

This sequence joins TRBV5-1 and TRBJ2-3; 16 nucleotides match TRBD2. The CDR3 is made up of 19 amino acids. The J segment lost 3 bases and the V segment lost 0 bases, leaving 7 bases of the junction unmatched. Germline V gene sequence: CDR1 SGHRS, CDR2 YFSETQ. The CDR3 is CASSLAEGTSGGVTDTQYF. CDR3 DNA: TGCGCCAGCAGCTTGGCCGAAGGGACTAGCGGGGGGGTTACAGATACGCAGTATTTT.

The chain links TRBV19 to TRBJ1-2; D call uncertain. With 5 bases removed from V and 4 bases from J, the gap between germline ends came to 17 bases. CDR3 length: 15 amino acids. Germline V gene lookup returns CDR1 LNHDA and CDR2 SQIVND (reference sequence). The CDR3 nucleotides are TGTGCCAGTAGTCCGCAAGGGAAGTGGAGCTATGGCTACACCTTC. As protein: CASSPQGKWSYGYTF. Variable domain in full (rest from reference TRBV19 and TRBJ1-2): DGGITQSPKYLFRKEGQNVTLSCEQNLNHDAMYWYRQDPGQGLRLIYYSQIVNDFQKGDIAEGYSVSREKKESFPLTVTSAQKNPTAFYLCASSPQGKWSYGYTFGSGTRLTVV.

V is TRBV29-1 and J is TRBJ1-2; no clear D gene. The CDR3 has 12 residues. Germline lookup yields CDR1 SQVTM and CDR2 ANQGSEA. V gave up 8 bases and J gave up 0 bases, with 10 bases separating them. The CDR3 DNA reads TGCAGCCTCCAGATTCCTAACTATGGCTACACCTTC. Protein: CSLQIPNYGYTF.